This T cell receptor beta chain is drawn from a study of tumor and adjacent non-tumor tissue in lung cancer. Study details: Stage I to III disease affected about nine men and roughly five women aged about 31 to 80. Study conclusions and caveats: Patients with more diverse tumor TCRs had worse survival. TCR diversity was significantly greater in tumor than normal lung tissue.

This clonotype has ten or more counts. Antigen specificity is unknown. The library came from three nested PCR rounds adapted from ARM-PCR protocols. One entry per CDR3 protein, called by TCRdb with MiXCR from the multiplex PCR reads. This table holds under 250,000 distinct CDR3 sequences, 71% found once. The template was RNA from unsorted bulk tissue. The material sequenced was lung tumor tissue. This TCR came from a man between 60 and 75 years old with non-small cell lung cancer.

The CDR3 here is CSAAIPGQGTYEQYF. CDR3 DNA sequence: TGCAGCGCCGCGATACCGGGACAGGGAACCTACGAGCAGTACTTC. The chain links TRBV29-1 to TRBJ2-7; TRBD1 agrees at 9 bases. Germline assignment: CDR1 SQVTM and CDR2 ANQGSEA. The CDR3 is 15 residues long. Trimming cost V 7 bases and J 2 bases; bases outside gene matches: 12.